This T cell receptor (beta chain) was captured by sequencing in a study of blood T cells in healthy people across ages. Each individual donor underwent a draw of approximately 10 milliliters of peripheral blood. Note on this clonotype: Its specificity is not known.

Alongside a J-beta primer mix, a sample-barcoded 5' primer served in a second PCR lasting about 7 to 11 cycles. TCRdb reprocessed the 5' RACE reads with MiXCR, giving one entry per CDR3 protein. The sample records fewer than 900,000 distinct CDR3 sequences, roughly 45% being singletons. Trimming took 0 bases from V and 2 from J, leaving 10 bases between them. The CDR3 has 15 amino acids. CDR1 is SGHNT, CDR2 YENEEA, per germline. Study-wide points: Unsorted PBMCs blocked a conclusive comparison of naive and antigen-experienced cells.

This TCR was recovered from a woman aged 60-75 years in good health. The chain has TRBV11-3 and TRBJ2-5; D is unclear. The specimen was blood. CDR3 in amino acids: CASSLEGSSQETQYF. The CDR3 DNA follows: TGTGCCAGCAGCTTAGAAGGGTCTTCTCAAGAGACCCAGTACTTC.